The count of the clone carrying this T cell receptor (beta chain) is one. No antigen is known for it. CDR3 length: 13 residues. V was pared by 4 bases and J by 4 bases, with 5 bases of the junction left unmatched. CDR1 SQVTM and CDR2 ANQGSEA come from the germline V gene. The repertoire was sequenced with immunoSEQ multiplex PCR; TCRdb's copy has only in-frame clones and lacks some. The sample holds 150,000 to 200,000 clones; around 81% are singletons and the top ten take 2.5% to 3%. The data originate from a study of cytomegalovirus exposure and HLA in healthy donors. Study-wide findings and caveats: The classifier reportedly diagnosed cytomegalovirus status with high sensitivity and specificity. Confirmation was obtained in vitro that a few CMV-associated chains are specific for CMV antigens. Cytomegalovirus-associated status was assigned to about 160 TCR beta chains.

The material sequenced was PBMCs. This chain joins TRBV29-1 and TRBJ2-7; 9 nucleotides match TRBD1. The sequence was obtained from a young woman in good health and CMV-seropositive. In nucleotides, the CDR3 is TGCAGCGTTGTCCGCGACAGGGGGTACGAGCAGTACTTC. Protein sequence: CSVVRDRGYEQYF.